Included here is one TCR beta chain sequence, with context. Its antigen remains unknown. The data derive from a study of post-analysis software for immune sequencing data. Unique-molecular-identifier-tagged TCR beta cDNA libraries were used. TCRdb ran MiXCR on the PCR reads and lists one entry per CDR3 protein. In the table there are some 800,000 distinct CDR3 sequences, roughly 46% of which are singletons. CDR1 and CDR2 from the germline V gene are SGHTA and FQGNSA. V shed 3 bases, J shed 3 bases, and the junction held 8 bases outside the gene matches. The CDR3 sequence is 16 residues long. Study findings and constraints: When patients were compared with controls, about 5 TRBV segments were more frequent, TRBV5-6, TRBV5-1 and TRBV20-1 among them.

Sequencing used blood. The TCR comes from a girl aged 10-17 years with multiple sclerosis. V and J are TRBV7-2 and TRBJ2-3, with 8 bases lining up with TRBD2. The CDR3 DNA reads as TGTGCCAGCAGCTTCCGTCAAGCGGGAGTAACAGATACGCAGTATTTT. It specifies CASSFRQAGVTDTQYF.